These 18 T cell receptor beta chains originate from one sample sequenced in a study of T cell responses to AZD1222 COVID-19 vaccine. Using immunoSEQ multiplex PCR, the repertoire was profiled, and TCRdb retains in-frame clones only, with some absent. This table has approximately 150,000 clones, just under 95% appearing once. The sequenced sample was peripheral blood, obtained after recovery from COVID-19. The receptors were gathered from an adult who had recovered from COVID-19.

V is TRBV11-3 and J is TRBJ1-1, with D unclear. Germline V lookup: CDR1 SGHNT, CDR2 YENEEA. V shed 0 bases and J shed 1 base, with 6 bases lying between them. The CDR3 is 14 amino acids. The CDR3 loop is CASSLDGSNTEAFF. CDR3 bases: TGTGCCAGCAGCTTAGACGGATCGAACACTGAAGCTTTCTTT.

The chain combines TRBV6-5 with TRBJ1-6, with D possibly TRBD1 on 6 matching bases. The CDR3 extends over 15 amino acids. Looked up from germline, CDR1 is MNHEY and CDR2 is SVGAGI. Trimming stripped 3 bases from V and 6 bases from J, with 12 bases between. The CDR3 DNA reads TGTGCCAGCAGTTATAATTTACAGGGTAATTCACCCCTCCACTTT. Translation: CASSYNLQGNSPLHF.

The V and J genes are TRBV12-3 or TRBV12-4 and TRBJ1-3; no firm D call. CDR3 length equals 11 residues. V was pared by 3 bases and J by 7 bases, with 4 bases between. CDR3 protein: CASSLSNTIYF. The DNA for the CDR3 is TGTGCCAGCAGTTTGTCGAACACCATATATTTT.

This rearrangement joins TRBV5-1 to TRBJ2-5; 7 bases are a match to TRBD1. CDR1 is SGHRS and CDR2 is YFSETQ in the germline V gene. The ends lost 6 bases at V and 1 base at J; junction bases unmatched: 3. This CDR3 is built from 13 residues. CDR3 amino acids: CASTRGPQETQYF. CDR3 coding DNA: TGCGCCAGCACGAGGGGGCCCCAAGAGACCCAGTACTTC.

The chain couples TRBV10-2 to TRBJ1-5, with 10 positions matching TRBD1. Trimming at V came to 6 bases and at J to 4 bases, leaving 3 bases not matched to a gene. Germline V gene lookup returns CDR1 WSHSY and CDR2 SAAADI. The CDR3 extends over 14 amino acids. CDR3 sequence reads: CASRKGQGNQPQHF. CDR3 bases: TGCGCCAGCAGGAAGGGACAGGGGAATCAGCCCCAGCATTTT.

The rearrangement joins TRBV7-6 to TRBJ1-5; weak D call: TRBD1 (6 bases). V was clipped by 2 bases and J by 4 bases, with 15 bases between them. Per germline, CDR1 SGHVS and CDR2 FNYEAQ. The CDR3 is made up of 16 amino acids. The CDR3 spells CASSLMAGARNQPQHF. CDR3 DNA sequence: TGTGCCAGCAGCTTAATGGCAGGGGCTAGGAATCAGCCCCAGCATTTT. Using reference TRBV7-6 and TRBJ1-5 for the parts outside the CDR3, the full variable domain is GAGVSQSPRYKVTKRGQDVALRCDPISGHVSLYWYRQALGQGPEFLTYFNYEAQQDKSGLPNDRFSAERPEGSISTLTIQRTEQRDSAMYRCASSLMAGARNQPQHFGDGTRLSIL.

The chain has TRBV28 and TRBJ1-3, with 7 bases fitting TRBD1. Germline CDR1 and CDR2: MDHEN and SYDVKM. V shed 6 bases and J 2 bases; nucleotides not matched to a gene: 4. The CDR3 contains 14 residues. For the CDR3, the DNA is TGTGCCAGCAGCTTTGGACAGGCTGGAAACACCATATATTTT. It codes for CASSFGQAGNTIYF.

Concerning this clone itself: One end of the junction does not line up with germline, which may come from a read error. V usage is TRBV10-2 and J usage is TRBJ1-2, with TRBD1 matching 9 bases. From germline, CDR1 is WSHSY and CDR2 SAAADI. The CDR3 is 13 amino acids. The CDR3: CASSEFRDREYTF. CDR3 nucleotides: TGCGCCAGCAGCGAGTTCCGGGACAGGGAATACACCTTC.

The CDR3 bases are TGTGCCAGTAGCATTACAGAGGGGACAAACAAAAAACTGTTTTTT. It specifies CASSITEGTNKKLFF. This chain joins TRBV19 and TRBJ1-4, with D tentatively TRBD1 (6 bases). The V and J ends lost 6 bases and 9 bases respectively, with 20 bases between them. The CDR3 spans 15 residues. Germline V gene data show CDR1 as LNHDA and CDR2 as SQIVND (reference sequence). Using reference TRBV19 and TRBJ1-4 for the parts outside the CDR3, the full variable domain is DGGITQSPKYLFRKEGQNVTLSCEQNLNHDAMYWYRQDPGQGLRLIYYSQIVNDFQKGDIAEGYSVSREKKESFPLTVTSAQKNPTAFYLCASSITEGTNKKLFFGSGTQLSVL.

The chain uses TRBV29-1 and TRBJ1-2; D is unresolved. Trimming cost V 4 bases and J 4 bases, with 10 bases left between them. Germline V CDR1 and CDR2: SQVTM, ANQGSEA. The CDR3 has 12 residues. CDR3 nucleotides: TGCAGCGTTGTGTCAGCAGCCTATGGCTACACCTTC. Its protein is CSVVSAAYGYTF.

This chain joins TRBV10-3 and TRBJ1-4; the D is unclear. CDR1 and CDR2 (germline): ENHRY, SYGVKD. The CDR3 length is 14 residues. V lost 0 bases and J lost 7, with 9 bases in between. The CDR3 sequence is CAISESTGSEKLFF. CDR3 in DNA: TGTGCCATCAGTGAGTCGACGGGGAGTGAAAAACTGTTTTTT.

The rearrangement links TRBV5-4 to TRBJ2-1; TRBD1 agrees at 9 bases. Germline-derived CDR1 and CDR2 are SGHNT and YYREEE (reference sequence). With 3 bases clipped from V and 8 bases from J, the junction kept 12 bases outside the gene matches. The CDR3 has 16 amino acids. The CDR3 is CASSSPVRDRADEQFF. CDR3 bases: TGTGCCAGCAGCTCCCCCGTCCGGGACAGGGCCGATGAGCAGTTCTTC.

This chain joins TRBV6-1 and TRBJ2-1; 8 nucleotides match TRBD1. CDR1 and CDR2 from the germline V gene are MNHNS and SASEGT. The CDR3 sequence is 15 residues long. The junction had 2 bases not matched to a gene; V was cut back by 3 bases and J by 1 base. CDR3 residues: CASSEDRESYNEQFF. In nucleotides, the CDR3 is TGTGCCAGCAGTGAGGACAGGGAGTCCTACAATGAGCAGTTCTTC.

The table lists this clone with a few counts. CDR3 region: CASRATTLAKNIQYF. In DNA, the CDR3 is TGTGCCAGCAGAGCCACGACTCTAGCCAAAAACATTCAGTACTTC. V usage is TRBV2 and J usage is TRBJ2-4; D is unresolved. Germline V lookup: CDR1 SNHLY, CDR2 FYNNEI. V lost 6 bases, J lost 0 bases, and 12 bases lay in between. The CDR3 extends over 15 amino acids.

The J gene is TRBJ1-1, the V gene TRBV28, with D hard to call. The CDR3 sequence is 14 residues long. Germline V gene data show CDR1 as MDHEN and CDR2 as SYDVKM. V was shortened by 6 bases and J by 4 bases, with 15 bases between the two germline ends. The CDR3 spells CASSQYSGGTEAFF. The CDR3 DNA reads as TGTGCCAGCAGCCAATATTCCGGTGGCACTGAAGCTTTCTTT.

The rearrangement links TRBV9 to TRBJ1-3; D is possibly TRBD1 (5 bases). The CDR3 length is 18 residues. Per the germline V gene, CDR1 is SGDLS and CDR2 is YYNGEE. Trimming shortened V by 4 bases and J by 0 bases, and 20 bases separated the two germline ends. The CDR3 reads CASSPGRRGGPSGNTIYF. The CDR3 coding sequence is TGTGCCAGCAGCCCAGGGCGGCGCGGGGGTCCCTCTGGAAACACCATATATTTT.

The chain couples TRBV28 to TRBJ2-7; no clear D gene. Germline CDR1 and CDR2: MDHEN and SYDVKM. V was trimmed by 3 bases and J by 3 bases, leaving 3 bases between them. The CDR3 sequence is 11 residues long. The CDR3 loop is CASSLYYEQYF. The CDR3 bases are TGTGCCAGCAGTTTGTACTACGAGCAGTACTTC.

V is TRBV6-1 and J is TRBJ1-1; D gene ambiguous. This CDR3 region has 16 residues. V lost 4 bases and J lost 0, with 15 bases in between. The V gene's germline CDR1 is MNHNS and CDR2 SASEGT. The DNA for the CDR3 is TGTGCCAGCAGTGGCCCACCGGGGAGATTGAACACTGAAGCTTTCTTT. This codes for CASSGPPGRLNTEAFF.